This TCR beta chain was sequenced in a study of a mutant IDH1 vaccine in newly diagnosed glioma. About the research overall: Initiation of the vaccine course occurred 4-6 weeks after radiotherapy alone, or alongside temozolomide cycles.

Concerning this clone itself: Its specificity is not known.

Clones were read by immunoSEQ multiplex PCR, and TCRdb kept only the in-frame ones, dropping some. The table shows roughly 30,000 clones, with about 79% occurring only once. Described time point: week 5, during vaccination. Each dose of the vaccine consisted of 300 ug of mutant IDH1 20-mer peptide, with topical imiquimod. The V end lost 2 bases, the J end lost 6 bases, and 11 bases lay between the germline ends. From germline, CDR1 is SGHNT and CDR2 YYREEE (reference sequence). This CDR3 region has 13 residues. The TCR sequence derives from a man aged 25 to 40 with glioma. The chain joins TRBV5-4 to TRBJ1-1; no firm D call. Sequenced material: PBMCs, taken from a glioma patient whose treatment included an IDH1 peptide vaccine. This chain's CDR3 is CASSFGGIAEAFF. In DNA, the CDR3 is TGTGCCAGCAGCTTTGGAGGGATAGCTGAAGCTTTCTTT.